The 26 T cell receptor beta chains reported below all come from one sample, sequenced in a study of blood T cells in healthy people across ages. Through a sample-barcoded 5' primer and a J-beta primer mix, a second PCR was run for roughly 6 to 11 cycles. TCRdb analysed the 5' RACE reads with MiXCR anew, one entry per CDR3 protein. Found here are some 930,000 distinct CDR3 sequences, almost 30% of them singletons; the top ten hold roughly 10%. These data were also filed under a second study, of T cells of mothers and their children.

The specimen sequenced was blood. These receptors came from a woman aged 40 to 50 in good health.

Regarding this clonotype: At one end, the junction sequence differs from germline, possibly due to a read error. CDR3: CASSPGQGASLAKNTQYF. CDR3 sequence (DNA): TGTGCCAGCAGCCCGGGACAGGGGGCTTCCCTAGCCAAAAACACTCAGTACTTC. V is TRBV6-6 and J is TRBJ2-4; 12 nucleotides match TRBD1. The CDR3 loop spans 18 amino acids. Looked up from germline, CDR1 is MNHNY and CDR2 is SVGAGI (reference sequence).

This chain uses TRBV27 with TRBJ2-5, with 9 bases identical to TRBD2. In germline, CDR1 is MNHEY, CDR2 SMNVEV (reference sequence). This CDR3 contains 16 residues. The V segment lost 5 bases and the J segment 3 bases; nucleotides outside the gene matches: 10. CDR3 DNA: TGTGCCAGCAGTCCTAGCCGCGGGGGGGCAAAAGAGACCCAGTACTTC. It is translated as CASSPSRGGAKETQYF.

CDR3: CATRGTLYNEQFF. The CDR3 DNA reads as TGTGCCACCAGAGGAACACTCTACAATGAGCAGTTCTTC. The rearrangement uses TRBV2 and TRBJ2-1, with D hard to call. This CDR3 region has 13 residues. V was shortened by 10 bases and J by 3 bases, with 13 bases between the two germline ends. Germline V gives CDR1 SNHLY, CDR2 FYNNEI.

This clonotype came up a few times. The CDR3 bases are TGCAGTGCGACGCAGGGCTCTGGAAACACCATATATTTT. It encodes CSATQGSGNTIYF. The chain recombines TRBV20-1 with TRBJ1-3; the D gene is possibly TRBD1 (5 bases). The length of the CDR3 is 13 residues. CDR1 and CDR2 (germline): DFQATT, SNEGSKA (reference sequence). V gave up 6 bases and J gave up 0 bases, with 9 bases separating them.

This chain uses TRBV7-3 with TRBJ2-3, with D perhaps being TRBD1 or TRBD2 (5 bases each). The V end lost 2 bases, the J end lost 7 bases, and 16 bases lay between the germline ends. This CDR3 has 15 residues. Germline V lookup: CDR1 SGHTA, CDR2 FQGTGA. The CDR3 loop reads CASSLGLGPAYTQYF. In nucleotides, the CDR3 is TGTGCCAGCAGCTTAGGTTTGGGACCAGCCTATACGCAGTATTTT.

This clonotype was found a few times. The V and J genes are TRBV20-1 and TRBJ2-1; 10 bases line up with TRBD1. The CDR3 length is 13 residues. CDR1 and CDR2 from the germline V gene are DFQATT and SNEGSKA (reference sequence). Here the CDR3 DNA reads TGCAAGACCGACAGGGGGCTTTACAATGAGCAGTTCTTC. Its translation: CKTDRGLYNEQFF.

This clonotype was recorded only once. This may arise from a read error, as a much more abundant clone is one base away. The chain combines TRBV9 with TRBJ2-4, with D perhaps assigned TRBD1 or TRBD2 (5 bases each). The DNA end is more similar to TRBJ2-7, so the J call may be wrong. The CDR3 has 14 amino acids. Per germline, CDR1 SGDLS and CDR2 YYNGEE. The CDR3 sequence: CASSGGTRGYEQYF. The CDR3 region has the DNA TGTGCCAGCAGCGGAGGGACCAGAGGCTACGAGCAGTACTTC.

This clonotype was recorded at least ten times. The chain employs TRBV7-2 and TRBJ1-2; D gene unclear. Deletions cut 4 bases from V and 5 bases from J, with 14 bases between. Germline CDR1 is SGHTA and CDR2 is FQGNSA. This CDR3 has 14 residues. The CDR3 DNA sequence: TGTGCCAGCAGCTATTCTGGTGGGGATTATGGCTACACCTTC. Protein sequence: CASSYSGGDYGYTF. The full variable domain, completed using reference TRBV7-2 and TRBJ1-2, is GAGVSQSPSNKVTEKGKDVELRCDPISGHTALYWYRQSLGQGLEFLIYFQGNSAPDKSGLPSDRFSAERTGGSVSTLTIQRTQQEDSAVYLCASSYSGGDYGYTFGSGTRLTVV.

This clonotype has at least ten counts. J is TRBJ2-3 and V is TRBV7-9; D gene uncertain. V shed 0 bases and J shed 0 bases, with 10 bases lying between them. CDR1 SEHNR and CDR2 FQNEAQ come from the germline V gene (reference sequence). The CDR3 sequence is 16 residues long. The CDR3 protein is CASSLATVTSTDTQYF. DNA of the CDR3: TGTGCCAGCAGCTTAGCAACAGTAACTAGCACAGATACGCAGTATTTT.

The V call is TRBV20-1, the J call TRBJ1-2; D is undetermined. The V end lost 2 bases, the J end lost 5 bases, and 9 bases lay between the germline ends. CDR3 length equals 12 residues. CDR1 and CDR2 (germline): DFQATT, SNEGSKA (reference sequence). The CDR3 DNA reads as TGCAGTGCTAGATGCATGATGTATGGCTACACCTTC. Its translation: CSARCMMYGYTF.

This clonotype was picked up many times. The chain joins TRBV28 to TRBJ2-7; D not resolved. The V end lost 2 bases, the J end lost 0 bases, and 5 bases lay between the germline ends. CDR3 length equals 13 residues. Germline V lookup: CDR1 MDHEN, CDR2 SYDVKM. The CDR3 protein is CASSLRYSYEQYF. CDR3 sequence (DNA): TGTGCCAGCAGTTTACGCTACTCCTACGAGCAGTACTTC.

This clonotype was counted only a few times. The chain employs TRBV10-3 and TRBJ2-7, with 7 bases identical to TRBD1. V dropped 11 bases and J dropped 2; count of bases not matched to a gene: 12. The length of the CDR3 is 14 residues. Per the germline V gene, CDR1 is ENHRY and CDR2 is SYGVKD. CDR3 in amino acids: CAVKAGDRAYEQYF. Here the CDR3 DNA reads TGTGCCGTCAAGGCAGGGGACAGAGCCTACGAGCAGTACTTC.

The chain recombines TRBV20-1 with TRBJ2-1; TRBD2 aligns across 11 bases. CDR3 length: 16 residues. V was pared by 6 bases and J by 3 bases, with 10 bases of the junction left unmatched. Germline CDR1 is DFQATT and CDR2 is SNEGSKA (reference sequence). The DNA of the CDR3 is TGCAGTGCGGAGACGACTAGCGGGGCGCTCTACAATGAGCAGTTCTTC. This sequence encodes CSAETTSGALYNEQFF.

The CDR3 nucleotides read TGCAGCGTTGTGTGGGGTCCCAGGTACAATGAGCAGTTCTTC. Translating gives CSVVWGPRYNEQFF. The rearrangement links TRBV29-1 to TRBJ2-1; no clear D. This CDR3 has 14 residues. Germline CDR1 SQVTM, CDR2 ANQGSEA. The ends were cut back, 4 bases at V and 4 bases at J, with 14 bases in the middle.

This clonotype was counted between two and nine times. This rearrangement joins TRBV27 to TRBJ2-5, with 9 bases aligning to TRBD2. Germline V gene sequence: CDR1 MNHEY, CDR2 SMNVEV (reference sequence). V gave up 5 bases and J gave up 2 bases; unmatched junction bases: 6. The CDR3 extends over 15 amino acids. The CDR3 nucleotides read TGTGCCAGCAGTGTCTTCGCGGGGGGGCAAGAGACCCAGTACTTC. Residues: CASSVFAGGQETQYF.

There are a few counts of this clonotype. The DNA of the CDR3 is TGTGCCAGCAGTCAAACAGGGATGAGTACTGAAGCTTTCTTT. As protein: CASSQTGMSTEAFF. V is TRBV12-3 or TRBV12-4 and J is TRBJ1-1, with D possibly being TRBD1 (6 bases). V lost 5 bases and J 5 bases, leaving 15 bases between the germline ends. This CDR3 has 14 residues.

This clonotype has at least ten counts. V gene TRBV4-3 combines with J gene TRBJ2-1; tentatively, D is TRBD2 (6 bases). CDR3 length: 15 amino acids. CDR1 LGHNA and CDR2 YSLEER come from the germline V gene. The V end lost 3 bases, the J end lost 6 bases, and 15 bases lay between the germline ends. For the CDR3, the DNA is TGCGCCAGCAGCCACACTAGCCGGAGCTCCAATGAGCAGTTCTTC. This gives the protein CASSHTSRSSNEQFF.

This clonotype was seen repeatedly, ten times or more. The CDR3: CASKTGPSNTEAFF. CDR3 nucleotide sequence: TGTGCCAGCAAAACAGGTCCTTCGAACACTGAAGCTTTCTTT. The chain links TRBV6-5 to TRBJ1-1; a possible D gene is TRBD1 (5 bases). In germline, CDR1 is MNHEY, CDR2 SVGAGI. V lost 7 bases to trimming and J lost 1 base, with 13 bases between them. The CDR3 totals 14 residues.

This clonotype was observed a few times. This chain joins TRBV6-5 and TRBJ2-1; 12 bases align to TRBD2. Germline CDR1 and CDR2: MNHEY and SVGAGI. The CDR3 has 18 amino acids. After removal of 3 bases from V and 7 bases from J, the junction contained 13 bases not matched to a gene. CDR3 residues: CASSYSPPLAGGLNEQFF. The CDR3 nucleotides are TGTGCCAGCAGTTATAGCCCCCCCCTAGCGGGGGGGCTAAATGAGCAGTTCTTC.

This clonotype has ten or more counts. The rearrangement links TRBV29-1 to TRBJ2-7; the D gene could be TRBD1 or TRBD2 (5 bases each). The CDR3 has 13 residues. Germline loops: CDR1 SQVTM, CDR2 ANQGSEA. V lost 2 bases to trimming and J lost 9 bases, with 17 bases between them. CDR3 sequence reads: CSVERTRGAWQYF. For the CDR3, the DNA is TGCAGCGTTGAAAGGACGAGGGGCGCGTGGCAGTACTTC.

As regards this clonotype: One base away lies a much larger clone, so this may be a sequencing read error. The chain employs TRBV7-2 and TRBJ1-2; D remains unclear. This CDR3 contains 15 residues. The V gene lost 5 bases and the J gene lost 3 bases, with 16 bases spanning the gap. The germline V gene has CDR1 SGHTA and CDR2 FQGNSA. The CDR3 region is CASSLKARMHYGYTF. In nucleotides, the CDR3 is TGTGCCAGCAGCCTCAAGGCGAGAATGCACTATGGCTACACCTTC.

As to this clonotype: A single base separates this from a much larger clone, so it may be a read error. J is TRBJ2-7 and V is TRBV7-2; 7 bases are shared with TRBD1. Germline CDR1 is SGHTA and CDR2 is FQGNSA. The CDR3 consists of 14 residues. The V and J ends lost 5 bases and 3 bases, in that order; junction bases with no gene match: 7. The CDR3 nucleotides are TGTGCCAGCAGCGGCAGACAGGGATTCTACGAGCAGTACTTC. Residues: CASSGRQGFYEQYF.

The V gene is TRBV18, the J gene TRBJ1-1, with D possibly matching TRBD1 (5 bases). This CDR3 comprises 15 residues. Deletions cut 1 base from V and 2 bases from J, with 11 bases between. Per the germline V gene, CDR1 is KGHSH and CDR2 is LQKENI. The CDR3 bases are TGTGCCAGCTCACCACGTGCGGGGGTTAACACTGAAGCTTTCTTT. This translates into CASSPRAGVNTEAFF. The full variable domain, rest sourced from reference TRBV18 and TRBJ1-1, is NAGVMQNPRHLVRRRGQEARLRCSPMKGHSHVYWYRQLPEEGLKFMVYLQKENIIDESGMPKERFSAEFPKEGPSILRIQQVVRGDSAAYFCASSPRAGVNTEAFFGQGTRLTVV.

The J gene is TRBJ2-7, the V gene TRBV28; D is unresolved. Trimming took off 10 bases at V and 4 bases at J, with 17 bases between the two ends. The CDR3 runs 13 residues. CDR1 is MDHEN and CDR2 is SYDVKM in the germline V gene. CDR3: CAITGVGLYEQYF. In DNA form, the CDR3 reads TGTGCCATCACGGGCGTGGGGTTATACGAGCAGTACTTC.

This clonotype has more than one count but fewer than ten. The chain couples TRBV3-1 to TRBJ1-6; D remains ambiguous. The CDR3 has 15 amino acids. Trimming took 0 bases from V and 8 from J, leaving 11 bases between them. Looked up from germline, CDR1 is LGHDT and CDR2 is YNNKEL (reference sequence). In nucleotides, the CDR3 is TGTGCCAGCAGCCAAGATTTTGAAGGCCATTCACCCCTCCACTTT. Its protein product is CASSQDFEGHSPLHF.

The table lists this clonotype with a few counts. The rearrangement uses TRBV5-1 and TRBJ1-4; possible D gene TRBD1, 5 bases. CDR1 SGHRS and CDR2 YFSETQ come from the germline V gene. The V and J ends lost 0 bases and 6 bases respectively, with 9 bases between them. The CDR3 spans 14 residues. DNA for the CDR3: TGCGCCAGCAGCTTGGGGGACGGCGATGAAAAACTGTTTTTT. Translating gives CASSLGDGDEKLFF.